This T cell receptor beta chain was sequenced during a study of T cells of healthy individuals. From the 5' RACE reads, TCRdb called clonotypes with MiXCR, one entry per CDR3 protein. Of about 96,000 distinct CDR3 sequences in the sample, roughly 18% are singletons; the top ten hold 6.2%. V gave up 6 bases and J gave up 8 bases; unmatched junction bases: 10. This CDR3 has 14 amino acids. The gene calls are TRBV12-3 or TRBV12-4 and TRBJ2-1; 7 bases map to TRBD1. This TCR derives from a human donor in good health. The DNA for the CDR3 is TGTGCCAGCAGCCCAAAGGGACAGATCGATGAGCAGTTCTTC. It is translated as CASSPKGQIDEQFF.